This T cell receptor beta chain was obtained from a study of blood T cells in healthy people across ages. Turning to this clonotype: Its antigen is currently unknown.

Study-level findings and limits: Long-lived and aged donors differed, with more naive CD4+ cells and higher diversity in the long-lived. One million T cells yielded diversity estimates that were considered underestimates. Older age went with lower TCR beta diversity per million T cells, in a roughly linear way.

CDR1 KGHSH and CDR2 LQKENI come from the germline V gene. V was cut by 6 bases and J by 6 bases, with 12 bases left in between. CDR3 length equals 13 residues. A second PCR of 7 to 11 cycles used a sample-barcoded 5' primer and a J-beta primer mix. TCRdb used MiXCR to reprocess the 5' RACE reads, holding one entry per CDR3 protein. The sample contains 500,000 to 700,000 distinct CDR3 sequences, approximately 30% of which appear only once. For every donor, a draw yielded approximately 9.8 milliliters of peripheral blood. This sequence joins TRBV18 and TRBJ1-5; D call uncertain. The sample consisted of blood. The clonotype comes from a woman older than 75 in good health. In DNA, the CDR3 is TGTGCCAGCTCTCCTACACAAAGTCAGCCCCAGCATTTT. Translation: CASSPTQSQPQHF.